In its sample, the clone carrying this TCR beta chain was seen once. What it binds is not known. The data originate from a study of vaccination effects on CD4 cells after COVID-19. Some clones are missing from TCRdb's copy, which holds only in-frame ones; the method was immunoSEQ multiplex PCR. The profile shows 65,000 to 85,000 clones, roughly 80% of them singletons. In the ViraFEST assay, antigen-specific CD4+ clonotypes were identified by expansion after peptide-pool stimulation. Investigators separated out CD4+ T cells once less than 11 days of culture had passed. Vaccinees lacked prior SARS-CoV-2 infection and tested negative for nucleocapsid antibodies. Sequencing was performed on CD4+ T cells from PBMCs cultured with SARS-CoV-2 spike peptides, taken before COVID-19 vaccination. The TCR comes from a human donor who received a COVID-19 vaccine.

The CDR3 loop reads CASSYSITGRSYNEQFF. Here the CDR3 DNA reads TGTGCCAGCAGTTATTCCATAACAGGGAGATCCTACAATGAGCAGTTCTTC. The chain carries TRBV6-2 or TRBV6-3 and TRBJ2-1, with a possible D match to TRBD1 (6 bases). Trimming shortened V by 3 bases and J by 1 base, and 16 bases separated the two germline ends. CDR1 is MNHEY and CDR2 is SVGEGT in the germline V gene. The CDR3 sequence is 17 residues long.